This TCR beta chain was profiled in a study of regulatory T cells in long-lasting Graves disease. Across the whole study: It was over 5 years of antithyroid drugs, with positive TSH receptor antibodies, that meant persistent Graves' disease.

Through Arm-PCR of CDR3 regions and iRepertoire HTBI primers, TCR beta libraries were built. TCRdb recomputed calls from the multiplex PCR reads with MiXCR, one row per CDR3 protein. This sample has about 430,000 distinct CDR3 sequences; roughly a fifth occur once, and the top ten carry about 13%. Sample time point: persistent/refractory GD, antithyroid drugs over 5 years with positive TRAb. Researchers made the TCR library from RNA that was extracted from PBMCs. This clonotype appeared a few times. The trim removed 0 bases at V and 7 bases at J, leaving 12 bases unmatched. This CDR3 has 18 residues. The specimen comprised peripheral blood mononuclear cells (PBMCs), sampled when the disease was refractory, from a patient treated with antithyroid drugs. The TCR was taken from a female donor with Graves disease. The chain recombines TRBV6-7 with TRBJ2-2; 9 bases align to TRBD2. TRBV6-7 belongs to the ORF category, with a function that is uncertain. Here the CDR3 reads CASSYSRLAEPPGGELFF. DNA of the CDR3: TGTGCCAGCAGTTACTCAAGACTAGCGGAACCCCCTGGCGGGGAGCTGTTTTTT.